This T cell receptor (beta chain) was documented in a study of CXCR3-negative and CXCR3-positive naive CD8 T cells (dated by TCRdb to between 2018 and 2021). For the study in its entirety: In total, about 135 million TRB reads were obtained, corresponding to roughly 1.5 +/- 0.3 million reads per library. The diversity and physicochemical repertoire analyses included 11 donors pooled from two independent experiments. Naive subsets from five or six donors and memory cells from 3 donors were included in the TRBV-TRBJ cluster analysis.

General study outcomes and caveats: TRBV-TRBJ usage was similar between naive CXCR3-negative and CXCR3-positive cells from the same donor, while memory cells showed distinct patterns. Because surface CD5, which is linked to self-reactivity in mice, was comparable between the naive subsets, TCR interaction strength was also inferred from the physicochemical properties of TRB CDR3s. TRB CDR3s from CXCR3-positive naive cells showed higher hydrophobicity (lower Kidera factor 4), lower energy, and higher strength and volume indices than CXCR3-negative naive cells. Both naive subsets had comparably high repertoire diversity, while memory CD8+ T cells had much lower repertoire diversity. CXCR3 expression partially decreased after cryopreservation, so most assays used freshly isolated PBMCs.

Each CD8+ T cell subset was flow-sorted in triplicate, and 300,000 or so cells per subset were placed directly into RLT lysis buffer. Naive CD8+ T cells were defined stringently as CD45RO-CCR7+CD27+CD95- to exclude memory contaminants. Peripheral blood mononuclear cells were isolated from buffy coats using standard density gradient centrifugation. Naive CXCR3-negative and CXCR3-positive CD8+ T cells were flow-sorted using a FACSAria III. Total RNA was extracted from sorted cells with an RNeasy Mini Kit. CDR1 and CDR2, looked up from the germline V gene, are MNHEY and SVGAGI. The CDR3 holds 13 amino acids from the cysteine to the phenylalanine. No DNA accompanies this entry. As to this clonotype: Its antigen is unknown.

TCRdb names NextSeq 550 as the instrument used. The Human TCR Profiling Kit (MiLaboratory) was used to prepare UMI-labeled 5' RACE TRB cDNA libraries. cDNA synthesis used the entire amount of extracted RNA, and PCR amplification then used the entire amount of cDNA produced. Libraries were prepared in parallel with an identical number of PCR cycles. As for the authors' bioinformatics: MIGEC and MiXCR extracted about 57,000 +/- 9,900 unique UMI-labeled TRB cDNA molecules per library, requiring at least two reads per UMI. An average of around 40,000 +/- 10,000 functional in-frame TRB CDR3 nucleotide clonotypes without stop codons was found per library. Diversity metrics, including normalized Shannon-Wiener and Chao1, were computed in VDJtools after downsampling to 5000 UMI-labeled TRB molecules per sample. VDJtools was used to calculate clonotype-size-weighted physicochemical properties of the central five CDR3 residues, namely interaction energy, strength, volume and Kidera factor 4. Reprocessed by TCRdb, the reads give a single entry per CDR3 protein sequence, without DNA. The V and J calls follow TCRdb's processing rather than the paper's. The table kept for this sample lists 100,000 or so distinct CDR3 sequences. 0.35% to 0.4% of the sample belongs to the ten largest clones.

Sequenced input: naive CXCR3+ CD8+ T cells from blood. The intended sense of this specimen's cell subset or site label: CD45RO-CCR7+CD27+CD95- naive CD8+ T cells expressing CXCR3 (TNR3+). This clonotype was obtained from a human donor in good health. Some clones in this sample may be carry-over from other donors' samples. The chain is made from TRBV6-5 and TRBJ1-5; TCRdb lists TRBD1, though no DNA is available to test this call. CDR3 reads: CASSTGSNQPQHF.